This TCR beta chain originates from a study of naive and memory T cell subsets. Germline CDR1 and CDR2: MDHEN and SYDVKM. The germline V and J ends were trimmed by 6 bases and 7 bases, with 13 bases remaining between them. This CDR3 spans 13 amino acids. This clonotype was counted many times. Both TRBC1 and TRBC2 were covered by a beta constant-region primer of two equimolar oligonucleotides. Four rounds of PCR amplified the ligated cDNA using nested alpha and beta constant-region primers plus SP2. TCRdb re-derived calls from the UMI-ligation and nested PCR reads in MiXCR, one entry per CDR3 protein. The data show 3,500 to 5,000 distinct CDR3 sequences, less than 5.5% seen once.

The chain joins TRBV28 to TRBJ1-5; a possible D gene is TRBD1 (6 bases). This TCR was recovered from a human donor in good health. The sequenced sample was effector memory CD8+ T cells from blood. Stated subset: effector memory, CD45RA- CD27-. The CDR3 coding sequence is TGTGCCAGCAGCCCTCTCAGGGGCCAGCCCCAGCATTTT. This codes for CASSPLRGQPQHF.